This TCR beta chain was identified during a study of blood T cell repertoires in COVID-19. Study-level background: PBMCs, B-cell-depleted T cells, or T cells provided the cDNA or gDNA that made up the material.

Per the study methods: It was from reference gene primer amplification that nucleated cell counts were estimated. The method was immunoSEQ multiplex PCR; TCRdb's version includes in-frame clones alone and lacks a portion of them. D and trimming were read from the DNA, whereas the V and J calls and clone size are those reported in that table. The sample includes around 250,000 clones, 80% to 90% seen only once; the top ten take just over 8.5%. The CDR3 is made up of 19 amino acids. The sample taken for sequencing was peripheral blood. The V and J genes are TRBV21-1 and TRBJ2-2; no check of the table's D call, TRBD2, against the DNA was made. TRBV21-1 is recorded as a pseudogene. This clonotype originated in a man aged 35 to 55 with active or convalescent COVID-19. In DNA form, the CDR3 reads TGTGCCAGCAGACTTCCGGGACTAGCGGGAGGTCGGGGCACCGGGGAGCTGTTTTTT. Amino acids: CASRLPGLAGGRGTGELFF.